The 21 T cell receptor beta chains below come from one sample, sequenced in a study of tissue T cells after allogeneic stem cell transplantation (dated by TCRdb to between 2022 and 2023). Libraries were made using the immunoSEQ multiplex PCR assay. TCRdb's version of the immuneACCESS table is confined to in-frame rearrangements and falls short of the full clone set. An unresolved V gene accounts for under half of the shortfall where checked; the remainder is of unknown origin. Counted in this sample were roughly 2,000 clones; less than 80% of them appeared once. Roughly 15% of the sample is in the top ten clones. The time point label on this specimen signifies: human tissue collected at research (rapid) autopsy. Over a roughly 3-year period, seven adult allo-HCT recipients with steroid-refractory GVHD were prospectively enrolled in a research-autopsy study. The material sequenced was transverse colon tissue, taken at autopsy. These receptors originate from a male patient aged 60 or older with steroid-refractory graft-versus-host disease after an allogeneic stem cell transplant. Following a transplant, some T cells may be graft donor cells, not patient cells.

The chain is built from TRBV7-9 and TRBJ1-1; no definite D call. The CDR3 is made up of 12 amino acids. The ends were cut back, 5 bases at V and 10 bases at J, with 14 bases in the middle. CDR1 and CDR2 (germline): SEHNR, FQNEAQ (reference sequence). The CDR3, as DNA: TGTGCCAGCAGCCCGAATTTCCGTGGAGCTTTCTTT. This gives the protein CASSPNFRGAFF.

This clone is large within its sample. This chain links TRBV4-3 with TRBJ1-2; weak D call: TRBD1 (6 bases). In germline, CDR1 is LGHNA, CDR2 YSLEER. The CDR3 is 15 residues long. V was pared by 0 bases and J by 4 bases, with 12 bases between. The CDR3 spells CASSQELQGVYGYTF. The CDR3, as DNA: TGCGCCAGCAGCCAAGAATTACAGGGAGTCTATGGCTACACCTTC.

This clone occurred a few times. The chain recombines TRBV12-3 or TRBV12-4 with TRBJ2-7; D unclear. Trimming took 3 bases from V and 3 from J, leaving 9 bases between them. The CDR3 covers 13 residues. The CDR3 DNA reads TGTGCCAGCAGTTTGGGCAGGAACTACGAGCAGTACTTC. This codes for CASSLGRNYEQYF.

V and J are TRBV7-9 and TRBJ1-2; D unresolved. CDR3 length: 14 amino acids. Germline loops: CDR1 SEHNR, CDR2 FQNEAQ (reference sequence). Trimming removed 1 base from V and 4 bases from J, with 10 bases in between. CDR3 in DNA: TGTGCCAGCAGCTTAGGCCGGGGTTCCTATGGCTACACCTTC. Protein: CASSLGRGSYGYTF.

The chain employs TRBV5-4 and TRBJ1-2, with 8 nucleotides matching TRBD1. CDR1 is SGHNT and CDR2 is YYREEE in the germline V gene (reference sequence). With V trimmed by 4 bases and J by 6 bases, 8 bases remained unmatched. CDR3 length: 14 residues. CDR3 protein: CASSNRTGFHGYTF. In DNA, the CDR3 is TGTGCCAGCAGCAACCGGACAGGGTTCCATGGCTACACCTTC.

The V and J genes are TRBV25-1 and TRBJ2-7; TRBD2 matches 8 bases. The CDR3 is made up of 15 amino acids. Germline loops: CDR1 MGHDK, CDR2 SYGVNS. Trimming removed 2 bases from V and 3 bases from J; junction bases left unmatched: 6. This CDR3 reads CASSEGGGRFYEQYF. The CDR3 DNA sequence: TGTGCCAGCAGTGAAGGCGGGGGGCGATTCTACGAGCAGTACTTC.

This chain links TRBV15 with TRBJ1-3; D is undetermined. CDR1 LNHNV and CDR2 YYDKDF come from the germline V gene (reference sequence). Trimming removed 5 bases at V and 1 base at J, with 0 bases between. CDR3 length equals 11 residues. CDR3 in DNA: TGTGCCACCAGCTCTGGAAACACCATATATTTT. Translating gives CATSSGNTIYF.

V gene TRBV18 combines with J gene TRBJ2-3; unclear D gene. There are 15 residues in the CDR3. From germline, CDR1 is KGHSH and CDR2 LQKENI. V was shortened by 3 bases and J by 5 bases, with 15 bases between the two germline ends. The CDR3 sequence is CASSPRPFIGDTQYF. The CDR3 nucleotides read TGTGCCAGCTCACCGAGACCGTTTATAGGAGATACGCAGTATTTT.

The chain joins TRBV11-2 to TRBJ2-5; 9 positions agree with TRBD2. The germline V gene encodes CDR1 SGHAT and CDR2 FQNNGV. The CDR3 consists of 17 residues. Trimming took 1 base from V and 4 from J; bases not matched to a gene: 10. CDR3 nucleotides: TGTGCCAGCAGCTTAGGGGCTGGCGGGGGGGCCTTAGAGACCCAGTACTTC. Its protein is CASSLGAGGGALETQYF.

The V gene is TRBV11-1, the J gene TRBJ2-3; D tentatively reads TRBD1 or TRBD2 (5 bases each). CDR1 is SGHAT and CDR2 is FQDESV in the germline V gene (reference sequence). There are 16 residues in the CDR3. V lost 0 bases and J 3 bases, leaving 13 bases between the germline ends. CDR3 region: CASSLASQGGTDTQYF. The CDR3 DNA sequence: TGTGCCAGCAGCTTAGCGAGTCAGGGCGGGACAGATACGCAGTATTTT.

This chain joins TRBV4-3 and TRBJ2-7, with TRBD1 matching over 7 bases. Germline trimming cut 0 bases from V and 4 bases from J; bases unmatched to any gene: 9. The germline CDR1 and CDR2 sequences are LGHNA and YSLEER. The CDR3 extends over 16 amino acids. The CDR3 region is CASSQEGPGGWYEQYF. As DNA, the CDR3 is TGCGCCAGCAGCCAAGAAGGACCAGGGGGATGGTACGAGCAGTACTTC.

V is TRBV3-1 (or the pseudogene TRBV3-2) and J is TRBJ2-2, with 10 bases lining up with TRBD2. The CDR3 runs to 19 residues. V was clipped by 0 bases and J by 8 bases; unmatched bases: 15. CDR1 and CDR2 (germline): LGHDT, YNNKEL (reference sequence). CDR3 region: CASSQDPAGGPDLSGELFF. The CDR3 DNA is TGTGCCAGCAGCCAAGACCCAGCGGGGGGGCCGGATTTGTCAGGGGAGCTGTTTTTT.

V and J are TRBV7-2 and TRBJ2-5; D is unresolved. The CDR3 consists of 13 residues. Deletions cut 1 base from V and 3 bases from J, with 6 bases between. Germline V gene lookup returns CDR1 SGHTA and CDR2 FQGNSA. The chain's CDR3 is CASSLGIKETQYF. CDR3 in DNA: TGTGCCAGCAGCTTAGGGATAAAAGAGACCCAGTACTTC.

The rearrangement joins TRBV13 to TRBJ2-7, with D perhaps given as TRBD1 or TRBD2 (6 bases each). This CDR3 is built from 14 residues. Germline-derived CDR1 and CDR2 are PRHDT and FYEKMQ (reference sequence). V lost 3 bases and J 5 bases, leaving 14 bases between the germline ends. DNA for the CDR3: TGTGCCAGCAGCTTGGGGACGGGGGCCGACGAGCAGTACTTC. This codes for CASSLGTGADEQYF.

The CDR3 bases are TGTGCCAGCAGTTTAGCAGGGGCTGGATCTTTCTTT. This gives the protein CASSLAGAGSFF. The chain links TRBV12-3 or TRBV12-4 to TRBJ1-1, with a weak D call TRBD1 (5 bases). The CDR3 has 12 amino acids. Trimming shortened V by 0 bases and J by 12 bases, and 11 bases separated the two germline ends.

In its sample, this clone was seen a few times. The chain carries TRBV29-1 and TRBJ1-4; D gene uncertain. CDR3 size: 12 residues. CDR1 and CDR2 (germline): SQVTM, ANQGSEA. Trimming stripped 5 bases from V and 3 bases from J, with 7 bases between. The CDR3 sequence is CSVLGSNEKLFF. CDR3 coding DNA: TGCAGCGTTCTTGGCTCTAATGAAAAACTGTTTTTT.

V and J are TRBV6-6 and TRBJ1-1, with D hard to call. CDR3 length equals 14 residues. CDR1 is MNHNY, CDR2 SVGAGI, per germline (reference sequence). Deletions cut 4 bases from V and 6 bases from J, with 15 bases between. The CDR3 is CASSFGRGVPEAFF. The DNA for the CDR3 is TGTGCCAGCAGTTTCGGACGCGGGGTTCCTGAAGCTTTCTTT.

The CDR3 reads CASSLIVNEQYF. CDR3 DNA sequence: TGTGCCAGCAGTTTAATCGTGAACGAGCAGTACTTC. The rearrangement joins TRBV12-3 or TRBV12-4 to TRBJ2-7; D remains ambiguous. The CDR3 is 12 residues long. V gave up 2 bases and J gave up 5 bases, with 7 bases separating them.

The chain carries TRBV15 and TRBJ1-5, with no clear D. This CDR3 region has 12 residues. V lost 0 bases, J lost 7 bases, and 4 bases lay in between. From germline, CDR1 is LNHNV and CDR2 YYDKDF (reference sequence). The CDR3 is CATSRDRQPQHF. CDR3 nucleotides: TGTGCCACCAGCAGAGATCGGCAGCCCCAGCATTTT.

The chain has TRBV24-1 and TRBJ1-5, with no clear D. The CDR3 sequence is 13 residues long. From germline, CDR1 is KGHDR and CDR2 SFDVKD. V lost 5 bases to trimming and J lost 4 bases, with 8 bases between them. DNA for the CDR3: TGTGCCACCAGTGGTATGTATAATCAGCCCCAGCATTTT. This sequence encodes CATSGMYNQPQHF.

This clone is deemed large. CDR3 DNA sequence: TGTGCCAGCAGCTTGGGGGCCGGGGGGGGAGAGACCCAGTACTTC. It encodes CASSLGAGGGETQYF. This rearrangement joins TRBV5-6 to TRBJ2-5; 8 nucleotides line up with TRBD2. The germline gives CDR1 SGHDT, CDR2 YYEEEE. With 0 bases clipped from V and 4 bases from J, the junction kept 5 bases outside the gene matches. CDR3 length: 15 amino acids.